Listed here are 11 T cell receptor beta chains from one sample, sequenced in a study of T cell clonality in common variable immunodeficiency. Study-level results: Fewer deletions and N-nucleotide insertions were reportedly seen in common variable immunodeficiency TCR beta sequences.

For these receptors, no antigen is known. Here immunoSEQ multiplex PCR was the method, and the copy in TCRdb shows in-frame clones only, minus some. This record lists approximately 30,000 clones, none seen once only, and the top ten clones contain under 8.5%. The sequencing input was peripheral blood mononuclear cells. These receptor sequences come from a human donor with common variable immunodeficiency.

As for this clone: Coverage ceases 3 residues before the CDR3 finishes, and the germline J gene fills in the end. This chain uses TRBV5-1 with TRBJ1-3; 8 nucleotides match TRBD1. Germline V CDR1 and CDR2: SGHRS, YFSETQ. J gave up 2 bases and V 2 bases, and 3 bases lay outside the gene matches. CDR3 length: 15 amino acids. The CDR3: CASSFDRGPGNTIYF. The sequenced CDR3 bases are TGCGCCAGCAGCTTTGACAGGGGTCCTGGAAACACC.

Only a few counts were recorded for this clone. With the read ending 3 residues before the CDR3 end, the germline J gene is used to fill in that end. V gene TRBV2 combines with J gene TRBJ1-1; no definite D call. From germline, CDR1 is SNHLY and CDR2 FYNNEI. Trimming stripped 0 bases from V and 1 base from J, with 6 bases between. The CDR3 is made up of 14 amino acids. The CDR3 DNA, read in part, is TGTGCCAGCAGTGAAGCTGAAGGGAACACTGAA. It is translated as CASSEAEGNTE. The entire CDR3 reads CASSEAEGNTEAFF.

The sample holds a few counts of this clone. The read ends 3 residues early relative to the CDR3; the germline J gene fills the gap. The rearrangement links TRBV5-1 to TRBJ2-3, with D possibly TRBD2 on 6 matching bases. Trimming left V 0 bases short and J 0 bases short, with 8 bases between. The CDR3 is 15 residues long. From germline, CDR1 is SGHRS and CDR2 YFSETQ. The CDR3 protein is CASSLDSGSTDTQYF. CDR3 DNA (partial): TGCGCCAGCAGCTTGGATAGCGGAAGCACAGATACG.

In the case of this clone: Sequencing ends 3 residues short of the CDR3 end; the germline J gene provides the rest. This chain connects TRBV7-3 to TRBJ1-2, with TRBD1 matching 8 bases. Germline-derived CDR1 and CDR2 are SGHTA and FQGTGA. CDR3 length: 14 amino acids. V shed 5 bases and J 4 bases; nucleotides not matched to a gene: 6. The CDR3 spells CASSPQGGSYGYTF. The part of the CDR3 DNA that was read is TGTGCCAGCAGCCCACAGGGGGGGAGCTATGGC.

This clone has a count of ten or more. The sequence runs out 3 residues before the end of the CDR3; the remainder is reconstructed from the germline J gene. This rearrangement joins TRBV7-8 to TRBJ1-1; no reliable D call. Germline assignment: CDR1 SGHVS and CDR2 FQNEAQ. The length of the CDR3 is 12 residues. With 5 bases removed from V and 5 bases from J, the gap between germline ends came to 9 bases. CDR3 loop: CASSPARTEAFF. Incomplete CDR3 DNA: TGTGCCAGCAGCCCGGCTAGGACTGAA.

In this sample, this clone turned up a few times. Read sequence stops 3 residues before the CDR3 end, and the germline J gene provides the missing end. The chain has TRBV2 and TRBJ2-1; 8 bases map to TRBD2. With V trimmed by 4 bases and J by 2 bases, 4 bases remained unmatched. The germline V gene encodes CDR1 SNHLY and CDR2 FYNNEI. The CDR3 runs to 15 residues. CDR3: CASSGGLAPYNEQFF. The CDR3 DNA, read in part, is TGTGCCAGCAGTGGCGGACTAGCACCCTACAATGAG.

This clone qualifies as medium-sized. The read halts 3 residues ahead of the CDR3 end, with the missing end drawn from the germline J gene. The rearrangement links TRBV15 to TRBJ1-2, with no clear D. With 3 bases removed from V and 7 bases from J, the gap between germline ends came to 12 bases. This CDR3 has 13 residues. The germline V gene encodes CDR1 LNHNV and CDR2 YYDKDF (reference sequence). The covered CDR3 bases are TGTGCCACCAGCAGCCCCGGCGGGGTTGGC. This sequence encodes CATSSPGGVG. The complete CDR3 reads CATSSPGGVGYTF. The variable domain in full, with the rest retrieved from reference TRBV15 and TRBJ1-2, is DAMVIQNPRYQVTQFGKPVTLSCSQTLNHNVMYWYQQKSSQAPKLLFHYYDKDFNNEADTPDNFQSRRPNTSFCFLDIRSPGLGDTAMYLCATSSPGGVGYTFGSGTRLTVV.

This clone has a count of ten or more. This CDR3 is CASSPVRNEQFF. The CDR3 DNA, read in part, is TGTGCCAGCAGCCCCGTCAGGAATGAG. The chain couples TRBV7-2 to TRBJ2-1; D gene unclear. The CDR3 goes on 3 residues after the read ends, and that part is filled in from the germline J gene. The CDR3 has 12 amino acids. Trimming cost V 5 bases and J 7 bases, with 9 bases left between them. Germline CDR1 and CDR2: SGHTA and FQGNSA.

This clone was counted at least ten times. The covered CDR3 bases are TGCAGTGCACCACCGAGTAGCGGATCCAAAAACATT. Protein sequence: CSAPPSSGSKNI. The whole CDR3 reads CSAPPSSGSKNIQYF. The rearrangement links TRBV20-1 to TRBJ2-4, with a weak D call TRBD2 (6 bases). The sequenced fragment ends 3 residues before the CDR3 boundary, so the rest is inferred from the germline J gene. The germline gives CDR1 DFQATT, CDR2 SNEGSKA (reference sequence). V was clipped by 6 bases and J by 2 bases, with 17 bases between them. This CDR3 contains 15 residues.

There are a few counts of this clone. The CDR3 end lies 3 residues beyond the end of the read and is filled in from the germline J gene. The chain uses TRBV19 and TRBJ2-7, with TRBD1 as a possible D gene (5 bases). Germline V lookup: CDR1 LNHDA, CDR2 SQIVND (reference sequence). There are 14 residues in the CDR3. The V and J ends lost 4 bases and 4 bases respectively, with 14 bases between them. CDR3 bases read: TGTGCCAGTAGTAGCACTTTGACAGCGTACGAG. It is translated as CASSSTLTAYE. From start to end, the CDR3 is CASSSTLTAYEQYF.

A few counts support this clone. The read ends 3 residues early relative to the CDR3; the germline J gene fills the gap. The chain couples TRBV7-2 to TRBJ1-5; D may be TRBD1 (6 bases). Germline V gene sequence: CDR1 SGHTA, CDR2 FQGNSA. Trimming shortened V by 3 bases and J by 8 bases, and 14 bases separated the two germline ends. The CDR3 has 14 residues. The CDR3 spells CASSFAGANKPQHF. CDR3 DNA, as far as it was read: TGTGCCAGCAGCTTCGCAGGGGCTAATAAGCCC.